This is a list of T cell receptor beta chains from one sample in a study of shared clonotypes between healthy human individuals. Only in-frame clones appear in the TCRdb table, and some are missing; sequencing was by immunoSEQ multiplex PCR. The sample yields approximately 640,000 clones, less than 95% seen once. The sample was memory CD8+ T cells from PBMCs. The receptors stem from a man between 18 and 29 years old in good health. Some clones in this sample may be carry-over from other donors' samples. The CDR3 runs from the conserved cysteine through the conserved F or W. Fields, in order: CDR3 DNA, CDR3 protein, D gene, clone size, V gene, J gene. A D gene is named only where the DNA matches it firmly. Clone size is not always given. Where it is, it says once, few, many or a class for expanded clones.

TGTGCCAGCAGTGCCCGGATGCCCCTTTGGGAGCTGTTTTTT	CASSARMPLWELFF	NA	NA	TRBV27	TRBJ2-2
TGTGCCAGCAGCTTAACTAGATCGAGGGCAGATACGCAGTATTTT	CASSLTRSRADTQYF	NA	NA	TRBV13	TRBJ2-3
TGTGCCAGTAGTGCACCAGGGGGCTGGAATGGCTACACCTTC	CASSAPGGWNGYTF	TRBD1	NA	TRBV19	TRBJ1-2
TGTGCCTGGAGTGTAATCGGGGTTGAGCAGTACTTC	CAWSVIGVEQYF	NA	NA	TRBV30	TRBJ2-7
TGTGCCAGCAGTGACTTTAATACGCAGTATTTT	CASSDFNTQYF	NA	NA	TRBV6-4	TRBJ2-3
TGTGCCAGCAGCTCGGGCTTCCAGAACCCAGTGTATGAAAAACTGTTTTTT	CASSSGFQNPVYEKLFF	NA	NA	TRBV5-6	TRBJ1-4
TGTGCCAGCAGTTATACTAGCTCCGGGGAGCTGTTTTTT	CASSYTSSGELFF	NA	NA	TRBV7-2	TRBJ2-2
TGTGCCAGCACCCAGGGGTCCAGGGCCCCGGGGCAGTACTTC	CASTQGSRAPGQYF	NA	few	TRBV6-6	TRBJ2-7
TGTGCCAGCCCCGGTGGGCGACAGGGGGCGGAAGTTGGCAATCAGCCCCAGCATTTT	CASPGGRQGAEVGNQPQHF	NA	NA	TRBV21-1	TRBJ1-5
TGTGCCAGCAGTTACTCGTGGGGAAGCAATCAGCCCCAGCATTTT	CASSYSWGSNQPQHF	NA	NA	TRBV6-5	TRBJ1-5
TGTGCCAGCAGCCATCTCGGACTGGTGGAACTGTTTTTT	CASSHLGLVELFF	NA	NA	TRBV7-9	TRBJ1-4
TGTGCCAGCAGTTTTTCCCTGCTCACAGATACGCAGTATTTT	CASSFSLLTDTQYF	NA	NA	TRBV28	TRBJ2-3
TGTGCCAGCAGCGTAAAGTCTGGGACTAGCTCCTACAATGAGCAGTTCTTC	CASSVKSGTSSYNEQFF	TRBD2	NA	TRBV9	TRBJ2-1
TGTGCCAGCAGTTTAAGGGCCCAACTTATCTACAATGAGCAGTTCTTC	CASSLRAQLIYNEQFF	NA	NA	TRBV27	TRBJ2-1
TGTGCCAGCAGCCAGGTGGCGGGAATAAGTGGCGAGCAGTACTTC	CASSQVAGISGEQYF	NA	once	TRBV14	TRBJ2-7
TGTGCGAGCAGGACTAGCGGGAGGCAAGAGACCCAGTACTTC	CASRTSGRQETQYF	TRBD2	NA	TRBV28	TRBJ2-5
TGTGCCAGCAGCCCGGGACAGAACTCCTACGAGCAGTACTTC	CASSPGQNSYEQYF	TRBD1	few	TRBV7-9	TRBJ2-7
TGTGCCAGCAGCTTATCCCCTAGCGGGGGCCAAGAGACCCAGTACTTC	CASSLSPSGGQETQYF	TRBD2	NA	TRBV7-3	TRBJ2-5
TGTGCCATCAGTGATTTAAGGGTCAGGGGGCCGGAGACCCAGTACTTC	CAISDLRVRGPETQYF	TRBD1	NA	TRBV10-3	TRBJ2-5
TGTGCCAGCAGCTTAACCCTAGGACTTGTTTGGGACGAGCAGTACTTC	CASSLTLGLVWDEQYF	NA	NA	TRBV7-9	TRBJ2-7
TGTGCCAGCAGTCCACAGGGAAACTCTGGAAACACCATATATTTT	CASSPQGNSGNTIYF	NA	NA	TRBV28	TRBJ1-3
TGCGCCAGCAGCCAAGCTTTTGGCCGTGAAGGACCACTGAACACTGAAGCTTTCTTT	CASSQAFGREGPLNTEAFF	NA	NA	TRBV4-3	TRBJ1-1
TGTGCCAGCAGGGGACAGGGGTCCCACGAGCAGTACTTC	CASRGQGSHEQYF	TRBD1	NA	TRBV9	TRBJ2-7
TGTGCCAGCAGCGGACCCCGGGGTCCGAGGGAGCTGTTTTTT	CASSGPRGPRELFF	NA	NA	TRBV9	TRBJ2-2
TGTGCCGACGGTCACATAGGGGTTGCCTTCTCTGGAAACACCATATATTTT	CADGHIGVAFSGNTIYF	NA	NA	TRBV27	TRBJ1-3
TGTGCCAGCAGTGAAATCAGAGTCACCGGGGAGCTGTTTTTT	CASSEIRVTGELFF	NA	NA	TRBV6-1	TRBJ2-2
TGTGCCAGTAGTATGTTCGAGACAGGGAGGTACGAGCAGTACTTC	CASSMFETGRYEQYF	NA	NA	TRBV19	TRBJ2-7
TGTGCCAGCAGTCCCCGTGGGATCTCCTACAATGAGCAGTTCTTC	CASSPRGISYNEQFF	NA	NA	TRBV27	TRBJ2-1
TGTGCCAGCAGCTTCGACCAGGTTGGCTACACCTTC	CASSFDQVGYTF	NA	few	TRBV7-9	TRBJ1-2
TGTGCCAGCAGTTTATCCGGGGCTGGGGCCAACGTCCTGACTTTC	CASSLSGAGANVLTF	NA	NA	TRBV28	TRBJ2-6
TGTGCCAGCAGTTTATGGACAGGGGATGGCTACACCTTC	CASSLWTGDGYTF	TRBD1	NA	TRBV28	TRBJ1-2
TGTGCCAGCAGCGTAGCCCCTTACGAGCAGTACTTC	CASSVAPYEQYF	NA	NA	TRBV9	TRBJ2-7
TGTGCCATCAGTCAAAAGGGACTGTCAATGAACGAGCAGTACTTC	CAISQKGLSMNEQYF	NA	NA	TRBV10-3	TRBJ2-7
TGTGCCAGCAGTTACGCCCGGAACACTGAAGCTTTCTTT	CASSYARNTEAFF	NA	NA	TRBV6-5	TRBJ1-1
TGTGCCATCAGTGAGTCTAGGTCAGAATACAATGAGCAGTTCTTC	CAISESRSEYNEQFF	NA	NA	TRBV10-3	TRBJ2-1
TGTGCCATCAGTGAGTCAGGACTAGCGGTCCACAATGAGCAGTTCTTC	CAISESGLAVHNEQFF	TRBD2	NA	TRBV10-3	TRBJ2-1
TGTGCCAGCAGCCCCACGCATAGCTCCTACAATGAGCAGTTCTTC	CASSPTHSSYNEQFF	NA	NA	TRBV7-9	TRBJ2-1
TGTGCCAGCAGCCAGGAGGTCCTAATGAACACTGAAGCTTTCTTT	CASSQEVLMNTEAFF	NA	NA	TRBV4-2	TRBJ1-1
TGTGCCAGCAGTTACGGAAAGACCTATGGCTACACCTTC	CASSYGKTYGYTF	NA	NA	TRBV6-4	TRBJ1-2
TGTGCCAGCAGCGGTGGCAGGGGGGGTTCCTACGAGCAGTACTTC	CASSGGRGGSYEQYF	NA	NA	TRBV9	TRBJ2-7
TGTGCCAGTAGTAATATCCCTCTACCAGCTAACTATGGCTACACCTTC	CASSNIPLPANYGYTF	NA	NA	TRBV19	TRBJ1-2
TGTGCCAGCTCACCCCCGGACAGTAACTATGGCTACACCTTC	CASSPPDSNYGYTF	NA	NA	TRBV18	TRBJ1-2
TGTGCCAGCAGCTTATCCCCCGGGACCCTAAATGAAAAACTGTTTTTT	CASSLSPGTLNEKLFF	NA	NA	TRBV7-9	TRBJ1-4
TGTGCCAGCAGTTACGACAGCTACGAGCAGTACTTC	CASSYDSYEQYF	NA	NA	TRBV6-5	TRBJ2-7
TGCGCCAGCAGCCAAGCGGGGCCCGGGCGGGGGACTACAGATACGCAGTATTTT	CASSQAGPGRGTTDTQYF	TRBD2	NA	TRBV4-1	TRBJ2-3
TGTGCCAGCAGCTCCGCTAGCGGGAGCCCCGGGGAGCTGTTTTTT	CASSSASGSPGELFF	TRBD2	NA	TRBV5-4	TRBJ2-2
TGCGCCAGCAGCCAAGATATCGACAGGGCCGGCTACGAGCAGTACTTC	CASSQDIDRAGYEQYF	TRBD1	NA	TRBV4-3	TRBJ2-7
TGTGCCAGTAGTGACGGGAGGGGGAATGAGCAGTTCTTC	CASSDGRGNEQFF	TRBD2	few	TRBV19	TRBJ2-1
TGTGCCAGCAGCTTAAGCCTCGCTAGTGGGGATGAGCAGTTCTTC	CASSLSLASGDEQFF	NA	few	TRBV7-3	TRBJ2-1
TGTGCCAGCAGCCCGGGACAGGGGGCAAGTGAAAAACTGTTTTTT	CASSPGQGASEKLFF	TRBD1	many	TRBV5-4	TRBJ1-4
TGTGCCAGCAGTTTGAGCGGCTCCTACAATGAGCAGTTCTTC	CASSLSGSYNEQFF	NA	NA	TRBV27	TRBJ2-1
TGTGCCAGCAGCCCCCCGGACAGGGAGCAAGAGACCCAGTACTTC	CASSPPDREQETQYF	TRBD1	NA	TRBV7-8	TRBJ2-5
TGTGCCAGCTCTCTCTGGGGGGACATGAACACTGAAGCTTTCTTT	CASSLWGDMNTEAFF	NA	NA	TRBV6-1	TRBJ1-1
TGTGCCTGGCTTTGGGGGCGCGAGCAGTACTTC	CAWLWGREQYF	NA	NA	TRBV30	TRBJ2-7
TGTGCCACCGGTTTGACCGGGGAGCTGTTTTTT	CATGLTGELFF	NA	NA	TRBV7-9	TRBJ2-2
TGTGCCAGCAGTTACCTGGGACTAGCGGGAACAGATACGCAGTATTTT	CASSYLGLAGTDTQYF	TRBD2	NA	TRBV6-6	TRBJ2-3
TGTGCCAGCAGCTTTCAGGGGCTCGCCTACGAGCAGTACTTC	CASSFQGLAYEQYF	NA	NA	TRBV27	TRBJ2-7